Following are 17 T cell receptor beta chains from one sample sequenced in a study of response to subunit inactivated influenza vaccine. From the RT-PCR reads, TCRdb called clonotypes with MiXCR, one entry per CDR3 protein. In the table there are roughly 540,000 distinct CDR3 sequences, 20% to 25% of which are singletons. The data were also submitted as part of a second study, on T cells expressing NK-cell markers. As that report states: A 5'RACE template switching approach incorporating UMIs was used to make TCR beta cDNA.

Sequences were derived from CD4+ T cells sorted from PBMCs, sampled approximately 13 days after vaccination. All receptors come from a man between 50 and 59 years old who received an inactivated influenza vaccine.

The count of this clonotype is one. The V gene is TRBV6-1, the J gene TRBJ2-6; no firm D call. V dropped 7 bases and J dropped 4 bases, with 11 bases sitting between them. Germline V gene data show CDR1 as MNHNS and CDR2 as SASEGT. The CDR3 runs to 14 residues. The CDR3 sequence: CASKKDGGANVLTF. The DNA of the CDR3 is TGTGCCAGCAAAAAGGATGGAGGGGCCAACGTCCTGACTTTC.

This chain joins TRBV20-1 and TRBJ1-4; 8 positions agree with TRBD1. Germline CDR1 is DFQATT and CDR2 is SNEGSKA (reference sequence). The CDR3 totals 14 residues. The V and J ends lost 1 base and 10 bases, in that order; junction bases with no gene match: 8. CDR3 bases: TGCAGTGCTAGAGCTGACAGGGGAGGTGGAAAACTGTTTTTT. It yields the protein CSARADRGGGKLFF.

The V and J genes are TRBV28 and TRBJ1-2; D not certain. The CDR3 extends over 13 amino acids. V was cut by 4 bases and J by 5 bases, with 11 bases left in between. Germline values: CDR1 MDHEN, CDR2 SYDVKM. This CDR3 is CASSSTDGYGYTF. DNA of the CDR3: TGTGCCAGCAGTTCCACGGACGGTTATGGCTACACCTTC.

The J gene is TRBJ2-5, the V gene TRBV20-1; D not certain. Looked up from germline, CDR1 is DFQATT and CDR2 is SNEGSKA (reference sequence). Trimming took off 6 bases at V and 1 base at J, with 15 bases between the two ends. CDR3 length: 14 residues. The CDR3, as DNA: TGCAGTGCCGCGGACCAAACTCCCCAAGAGACCCAGTACTTC. It encodes CSAADQTPQETQYF.

The chain uses TRBV11-2 and TRBJ2-2, with D unclear. Germline V gene sequence: CDR1 SGHAT, CDR2 FQNNGV. This CDR3 spans 16 amino acids. Trimming took off 1 base at V and 0 bases at J, with 9 bases between the two ends. The CDR3 loop reads CASSLGAVTNTGELFF. In DNA, the CDR3 is TGTGCCAGCAGCTTAGGAGCAGTAACGAACACCGGGGAGCTGTTTTTT.

This clonotype was counted only a few times. The gene calls are TRBV20-1 and TRBJ2-7, with D perhaps assigned TRBD1 or TRBD2 (5 bases each). Per germline, CDR1 DFQATT and CDR2 SNEGSKA (reference sequence). The V and J ends lost 6 bases and 4 bases respectively, with 13 bases between them. The CDR3 spans 12 residues. CDR3 nucleotide sequence: TGCAGTGCGGGACCAGACGCATACGAGCAGTACTTC. Translating it yields CSAGPDAYEQYF.

This clonotype was counted between two and nine times. In DNA, the CDR3 is TGTGCCAGTCAGCCGGGACTAGCGGGAGACCAGTTCTTC. The encoded protein is CASQPGLAGDQFF. The rearrangement joins TRBV7-2 to TRBJ2-1; TRBD2 matches at 14 bases. V dropped 9 bases and J dropped 13; count of bases not matched to a gene: 8. The CDR3 consists of 13 residues. Germline V CDR1 and CDR2: SGHTA, FQGNSA.

The gene calls are TRBV11-2 and TRBJ2-5; TRBD2 is a possible D gene (6 bases). V was clipped by 1 base and J by 5 bases, with 23 bases between them. CDR3 length: 18 residues. Germline CDR1 reads SGHAT; CDR2 reads FQNNGV. The CDR3 DNA sequence: TGTGCCAGCAGCTTAGGAGGGCCCCGGGGCCGCGGGACGGAGACCCAGTACTTC. Protein product: CASSLGGPRGRGTETQYF.

The chain has TRBV12-3 or TRBV12-4 and TRBJ1-4; the D gene is possibly TRBD1 (6 bases). The CDR3 contains 15 residues. Trimming shortened V by 5 bases and J by 0 bases, and 10 bases separated the two germline ends. As DNA, the CDR3 is TGTGCCAGCAGTAAACCAGGGGCAACTAATGAAAAACTGTTTTTT. Translation gives CASSKPGATNEKLFF.

This clonotype was observed many times. V is TRBV2 and J is TRBJ2-2; possible D gene TRBD2, 6 bases. Trimming shortened V by 5 bases and J by 4 bases, and 11 bases separated the two germline ends. The CDR3 is 14 residues long. The germline gives CDR1 SNHLY, CDR2 FYNNEI. The CDR3 nucleotides are TGTGCCAGCAGTAAGACTAGGTTCACCGGGGAGCTGTTTTTT. This sequence encodes CASSKTRFTGELFF.

This clonotype turned up a few times. The CDR3 nucleotides are TGTGCCAGCAGCTTAGCGAGGAGCCAGGTCTTCGGAGCCCAGCATTTT. Amino acid sequence: CASSLARSQVFGAQHF. The genes are TRBV7-8 and TRBJ1-5; D remains ambiguous. The CDR3 spans 16 residues. Trimming shortened V by 0 bases and J by 11 bases, and 20 bases separated the two germline ends. Looked up from germline, CDR1 is SGHVS and CDR2 is FQNEAQ.

This clonotype was observed a few times. The V gene is TRBV20-1, the J gene TRBJ2-2; D is possibly TRBD2 (5 bases). The CDR3 is 13 residues long. Trimming removed 0 bases at V and 5 bases at J, with 7 bases between. The germline gives CDR1 DFQATT, CDR2 SNEGSKA (reference sequence). The chain's CDR3 is CSARDLATGELFF. The CDR3 coding sequence is TGCAGTGCTAGAGATCTAGCTACCGGGGAGCTGTTTTTT.

In this sample, this clonotype turned up a few times. This rearrangement joins TRBV15 to TRBJ2-1; D remains ambiguous. The germline gives CDR1 LNHNV, CDR2 YYDKDF (reference sequence). The CDR3 is made up of 16 amino acids. Trimming removed 0 bases from V and 4 bases from J, with 13 bases in between. CDR3 region: CATSRDRWSGYNEQFF. The CDR3 DNA follows: TGTGCCACCAGCAGAGATAGGTGGTCGGGTTACAATGAGCAGTTCTTC.

The chain uses TRBV7-9 and TRBJ1-2; possible D gene TRBD1, 6 bases. Germline-derived CDR1 and CDR2 are SEHNR and FQNEAQ (reference sequence). This CDR3 has 15 residues. The V end lost 2 bases, the J end lost 1 base, and 11 bases lay between the germline ends. This CDR3 reads CASSLRQADNYGYTF. The DNA of the CDR3 is TGTGCCAGCAGCTTAAGACAGGCTGATAACTATGGCTACACCTTC.

V is TRBV7-2 and J is TRBJ1-1; D remains unclear. Germline V gene sequence: CDR1 SGHTA, CDR2 FQGNSA. Trimming removed 3 bases from V and 4 bases from J, with 9 bases in between. The CDR3 contains 13 residues. The CDR3 loop is CASSFMVSTEAFF. DNA for the CDR3: TGTGCCAGCAGCTTCATGGTTAGCACTGAAGCTTTCTTT.

The chain has TRBV29-1 and TRBJ2-3; 10 nucleotides align to TRBD2. Germline CDR1 SQVTM, CDR2 ANQGSEA. After removal of 4 bases from V and 1 base from J, the junction contained 8 bases not matched to a gene. The CDR3 runs to 16 residues. CDR3 sequence reads: CSVASGREGGTDTQYF. In DNA form, the CDR3 reads TGCAGCGTTGCCAGCGGGAGGGAAGGGGGCACAGATACGCAGTATTTT.

This sequence joins TRBV12-3 or TRBV12-4 and TRBJ2-7, with D possibly called TRBD1 or TRBD2 (5 bases each). The CDR3 has 15 amino acids. The V end was cut by 3 bases, the J end by 5 bases, with 17 bases between. The CDR3 spells CASSFWGMGANEQYF. As DNA, the CDR3 is TGTGCCAGCAGTTTCTGGGGGATGGGTGCTAACGAGCAGTACTTC.